This T cell receptor (beta chain) emerged from a study of early T cells in non-severe SARS-CoV-2 infection. Looking at the study overall: Investigators sequenced bulk RNA drawn from unsorted whole blood, and chains remained unpaired. Study-wide results and limits: Private and CD4 specificities were missed by VDJdb matching, which favored anti-spike CD8 responses.

The protocol attached unique molecular identifiers to individual cDNA molecules. TCRdb independently ran MiXCR on the 5' RACE reads; one entry per CDR3 protein. The top ten hold 2.5% to 3% of the sample, which has 30,000 or so distinct CDR3 sequences, around 7% seen once. Looked up from germline, CDR1 is SGHRS and CDR2 is YFSETQ. The CDR3 has 14 residues. After removal of 0 bases from V and 5 bases from J, the junction contained 4 bases not matched to a gene. This clonotype was picked up many times. Its target is unknown. The sequenced sample was whole blood. This clonotype was obtained from an adult who was a healthcare worker with PCR-confirmed SARS-CoV-2 infection or an uninfected control (not recorded which). This sequence joins TRBV5-1 and TRBJ2-5; 7 positions match TRBD1. DNA for the CDR3: TGCGCCAGCAGCTTGGGAGGGGGCGAGGAGACCCAGTACTTC. Amino acids: CASSLGGGEETQYF.